This T cell receptor (beta chain) was recorded in a study of TIL therapy for anti-PD-1-resistant metastatic lung cancer. At the level of the study: Tumors were harvested before any PD-1/PD-L1 blockade. Study-level results: TIL clonotype persistence in blood showed no apparent association with response.

This was the immunoSEQ v3 assay. Only in-frame clones appear in the TCRdb table, and some are missing; sequencing was by immunoSEQ multiplex PCR. The table records 54,000 or so clones, more than 60% of them present only once. The sample's time point: pre-treatment sample, taken before nivolumab and TIL therapy. Remarks on this clone: The antigen is unknown.

The sequenced sample was blood, obtained at baseline. This TCR came from a person aged 25 to 79 with non-small cell lung cancer.

This CDR3 is CASSADRGAEAFF. The CDR3, as DNA: TGTGCCAGCAGCGCAGACAGGGGCGCTGAAGCTTTCTTT. The chain recombines TRBV7-8 with TRBJ1-1, with 8 bases lining up with TRBD1. The CDR3 runs 13 residues. The germline CDR1 and CDR2 sequences are SGHVS and FQNEAQ. With 5 bases clipped from V and 6 bases from J, the junction kept 5 bases outside the gene matches.